Listed below are T cell receptor beta chains from one sample, sequenced in a study of blood T cells in healthy people across ages. TCRdb re-called the 5' RACE reads with MiXCR, one entry per CDR3 protein. The data hold fewer than 1,000,000 distinct CDR3 sequences, with 40% to 50% observed a single time. Sample: blood. The source is a man in his sixties in good health. CDR3s include the opening cysteine and the closing phenylalanine or tryptophan. The D gene is left open where the match is weak. Clone sizes are given selectively: once, few, many, or a class where the clone is expanded.

j_call	clone_size	v_call	d_call	cdr3_nt	cdr3_aa
TRBJ2-4	NA	TRBV27	NA	TGTGCCAGCAGTTTGGAGGGGAGGGGGCGAGCAGCCAAAAACATTCAGTACTTC	CASSLEGRGRAAKNIQYF
TRBJ1-2	few	TRBV6-2/TRBV6-3	NA	TGTGCCAGCAGTTACTCGAGAAGCAAGCGACATCCTAACTATGGCTACACCTTC	CASSYSRSKRHPNYGYTF
TRBJ2-7	few	TRBV15	TRBD1	TGTGCCACCAGCAGCAGGGACAGGGGTGAGCAGTACTTC	CATSSRDRGEQYF
TRBJ2-5	NA	TRBV5-1	TRBD2	TGCGCCAGCAGTTCCGGGACTAGTGGGAAAGAGACCCAGTACTTC	CASSSGTSGKETQYF
TRBJ2-1	NA	TRBV7-3	TRBD2	TGTGCCAGCAGCCGCCTAGCGGGAGGGGTCGATGAGCGGTTCTTC	CASSRLAGGVDERFF
TRBJ2-7	NA	TRBV11-2	TRBD1	TGTGCCAGCAGCCTCGACAGGGGGCGTCTCGAGCAGTACTTC	CASSLDRGRLEQYF
TRBJ2-3	few	TRBV29-1	NA	TGCAGCGGAGGACGGAGCACAGATACGCAGTATTTT	CSGGRSTDTQYF
TRBJ1-5	once	TRBV10-3	TRBD1	TGTGCCATCAGGGCCACAGGGGGTCAGCCCCAGCATTTT	CAIRATGGQPQHF
TRBJ1-2	few	TRBV13	NA	TGTGCCAGCAGCCCAGAGCGGCCTACAGATCTGATTGGCTACACCTTC	CASSPERPTDLIGYTF
TRBJ2-6	NA	TRBV5-1	NA	TGCGCCAGCAGCACGCGACAGTTTTCTGTGTCTGGGGCCAACGTCCTGACTTTC	CASSTRQFSVSGANVLTF
TRBJ2-1	few	TRBV29-1	NA	TGCAGCGTTTCCGACAGGTTGGTGAACAATGAGCAGTTCTTC	CSVSDRLVNNEQFF
TRBJ2-7	NA	TRBV6-5	TRBD2	TGTGCCAGCAGTTACGCTTGGACTAGCGGGGGCCTCTCCTACGAGCAGTACTTC	CASSYAWTSGGLSYEQYF
TRBJ2-7	few	TRBV29-1	NA	TGCAGCGTCAATGGGGAGGTAGGGCACTCCTACAATGAGCAGTACTTC	CSVNGEVGHSYNEQYF
TRBJ2-3	NA	TRBV3-1	TRBD1	TGTGCCAGCAGCCAAAATCGGACAGGTAGCACAGATACGCAGTATTTT	CASSQNRTGSTDTQYF
TRBJ1-5	NA	TRBV20-1	NA	TGCAGTGCTAGAGATCTGGCTGAAGGAACCTCCAATCAGCCCCAGCATTTT	CSARDLAEGTSNQPQHF
TRBJ2-5	NA	TRBV7-9	TRBD2	TGTGCCAGCAGCCAGTCCGGGGGGGTACGGGAGACCCAGTACTTC	CASSQSGGVRETQYF
TRBJ2-1	few	TRBV7-2	NA	TGTGCCAGCAGCTTCCGCTGGAATGAGCAGTTCTTC	CASSFRWNEQFF
TRBJ1-5	few	TRBV6-1	NA	TGTGCCAGCAGTGAGGTCTCGAGGGATCAGCCCCAGCATTTT	CASSEVSRDQPQHF
TRBJ1-5	NA	TRBV15	NA	TGTGCCACCAGCAGAGAGTCGAGGAAAAGAAATCAGCCCCAGCATTTT	CATSRESRKRNQPQHF
TRBJ2-6	few	TRBV29-1	TRBD1	TGCAGCGTTGGCGGGACAGGGCAGTCTGGGGCCAACGTCCTGACTTTC	CSVGGTGQSGANVLTF
TRBJ1-1	few	TRBV12-3/TRBV12-4	NA	TGTGCCAGCAGTTTAAGGGAATTGGTGAACACTGAAGCTTTCTTT	CASSLRELVNTEAFF
TRBJ2-5	many	TRBV7-2	TRBD1	TGTGCCAGCAGCTTAGGCCCTACAGGGGGCGGTGAGACCCAGTACTTC	CASSLGPTGGGETQYF
TRBJ2-1	few	TRBV27	TRBD2	TGTGCCAGCAGCCCGATGGGGGGGGGTGAGCAGTTCTTC	CASSPMGGGEQFF
TRBJ1-2	NA	TRBV29-1	NA	TGCAGCGTTGATGAAGGAGAAGGACAGCTCTATAACAATGGCTACACCTTC	CSVDEGEGQLYNNGYTF
TRBJ1-4	NA	TRBV6-6	NA	TGTGCCAGTTCGGACAGACCTAATGAAAAACTGTTTTTT	CASSDRPNEKLFF
TRBJ2-7	few	TRBV9	NA	TGTGCCAGCAGCGTAGTCTCAGGGCCTACCTACGAGCAGTACTTC	CASSVVSGPTYEQYF
TRBJ1-6	few	TRBV6-2/TRBV6-3	TRBD1	TGTGCCAGCGACAGGACAGGGGCGGGGAGTTCACCCCTCCACTTT	CASDRTGAGSSPLHF
TRBJ1-2	few	TRBV28	TRBD1	TGTGCCACCTCAGGGGGTGGAGGGGGAATCTATGGCTACACCTTC	CATSGGGGGIYGYTF
TRBJ1-2	few	TRBV27	TRBD1	TGTGCCAGCAGCTACAGGGGGGACCACTACACCTTC	CASSYRGDHYTF
TRBJ2-4	NA	TRBV12-3/TRBV12-4	TRBD1	TGTGCCAGCAGATGGACAGGGGGGAACATTCAGTACTTC	CASRWTGGNIQYF
TRBJ2-7	NA	TRBV2	TRBD2	TGTGCCAGCAGCGGGGGGGGGATCCCCTACGAGCAGTACTTC	CASSGGGIPYEQYF
TRBJ2-5	few	TRBV10-3	TRBD2	TGTGCCATCAGTGCCCGGGGGGGACAAGAGACCCAGTACTTC	CAISARGGQETQYF
TRBJ2-1	NA	TRBV9	NA	TGTGCCAGCAGCGCACACATACACGACAATGAGCAGTTCTTC	CASSAHIHDNEQFF
TRBJ1-2	NA	TRBV20-1	NA	TGCAGTGCTAGGCCCGGGACATCAACTAACTATGGCTACACCTTC	CSARPGTSTNYGYTF
TRBJ1-5	NA	TRBV14	NA	TGTGCCAGCAGCCAAGATCTTCAGGAGCCCCAGCATTTT	CASSQDLQEPQHF
TRBJ2-1	NA	TRBV19	NA	TGTGCCAGTAGTCTCCAAAAGAGCGGAAGGGTCAATGAGCAGTTCTTC	CASSLQKSGRVNEQFF
TRBJ2-5	NA	TRBV15	NA	TGTACCACCAGCACCGGGGCCCAAGAGACCCAGTACTTC	CTTSTGAQETQYF
TRBJ1-1	few	TRBV19	NA	TGTGCCAGTAGTACCATGGGGGGCGTAGCTTTCTTT	CASSTMGGVAFF
TRBJ2-1	few	TRBV4-3	NA	TGCGCCAGCAGCCAAGATCGGTCGGCCTTGGAGCAGTTCTTC	CASSQDRSALEQFF
TRBJ2-7	NA	TRBV28	TRBD1	TGTGCCAGCAGTTCTTATGACAGGGGAGGCTCCTACGAGCAGTACTTC	CASSSYDRGGSYEQYF
TRBJ2-1	NA	TRBV20-1	TRBD1	TGCAGTACTGACCTTCCGATGGGACAGGCCAGGGGACGGGGGCAGTTCTTC	CSTDLPMGQARGRGQFF
TRBJ2-7	NA	TRBV5-1	NA	TGCGCCAGCAGCCCAGAAGTGGAGGGGAACCCCTACGAGCAGTACTTC	CASSPEVEGNPYEQYF
TRBJ2-7	few	TRBV7-2	TRBD2	TGTGCCAGCAGCTTATCGCTAGCGGGGGCTTCCTACGAGCAGTACTTC	CASSLSLAGASYEQYF
TRBJ2-3	few	TRBV6-6	NA	TGTGCCAGCGGTGACAGTCCGAACACAGATACGCAGTATTTT	CASGDSPNTDTQYF
TRBJ2-3	NA	TRBV29-1	NA	TGCAGCGTTGAAGATCTGGGACGGACAGCAGATACGCAGTATTTT	CSVEDLGRTADTQYF
TRBJ2-3	NA	TRBV7-2	TRBD2	TGTGCCAGCAGCTTGAGTCTAGCGGTGGCCACTAGCACAGATACGCAGTATTTT	CASSLSLAVATSTDTQYF
TRBJ1-2	few	TRBV29-1	NA	TGCAGCGTCCCCGACTCTTGGGAAGGAGGCTATGGCTACACCTTC	CSVPDSWEGGYGYTF
TRBJ2-1	NA	TRBV6-2/TRBV6-3	TRBD2	TGTGCCAGCAGTTACTCTATGACCAATAGCGGGGGGTCCCTCAATGAGCAGTTCTTC	CASSYSMTNSGGSLNEQFF
TRBJ2-7	NA	TRBV6-6	NA	TGTGCCACCAAAGGGACTGAGTCCTACGAGCAGTACTTC	CATKGTESYEQYF
TRBJ2-5	NA	TRBV5-6	TRBD1	TGTGCCAGCAGCGCAACAGGGGGCGGCGAGACCCAGTACTTC	CASSATGGGETQYF
TRBJ2-1	few	TRBV10-3	NA	TGTGCCATCAGTGACCCCGGCAGAGGGCAGTTCTTC	CAISDPGRGQFF
TRBJ2-5	NA	TRBV20-1	NA	TGCGGTGCTAGAGATTTAAGACGTGGCGGATCCCAAGAGACCCAGTACTTC	CGARDLRRGGSQETQYF
TRBJ1-1	few	TRBV3-1	NA	TGTGCCAGCAGCCAAGGATCGGCCCCGAACACTGAAGCTTTCTTT	CASSQGSAPNTEAFF